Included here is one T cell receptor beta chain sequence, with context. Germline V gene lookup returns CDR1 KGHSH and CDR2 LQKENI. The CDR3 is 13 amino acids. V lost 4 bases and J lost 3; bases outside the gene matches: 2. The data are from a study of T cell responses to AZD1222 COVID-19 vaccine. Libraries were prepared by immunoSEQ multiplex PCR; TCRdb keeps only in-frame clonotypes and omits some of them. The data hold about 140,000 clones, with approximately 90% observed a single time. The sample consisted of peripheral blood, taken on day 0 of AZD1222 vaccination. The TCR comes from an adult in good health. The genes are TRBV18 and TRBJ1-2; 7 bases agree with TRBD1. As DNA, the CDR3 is TGTGCCAGCTCACGAGGACAGGACTATGGCTACACCTTC. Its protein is CASSRGQDYGYTF.